These 2 T cell receptor beta chains were all obtained from the same sample, sequenced in a study of vaccination and CD4 T cells after COVID-19. With the Oncomine TCR Beta short-read assay, DNA from cultured CD4+ T cells was sequenced. TCRdb re-analysed the PCR reads in MiXCR, keeping a single row per CDR3 protein. The sample has around 13,000 distinct CDR3 sequences, under 50% seen once; the top ten hold roughly 20%. These receptors lack a known antigen. Specified treatment: roughly 10-day PBMC culture with coronavirus spike peptide pools or control peptides (ViraFEST assay). The sample in question was CD4+ T cells from blood, cultured in vitro, obtained before SARS-CoV-2 vaccination. The source is a human donor who had recovered from COVID-19.

As DNA, the CDR3 is TGCAGTGCTCCACCTTCGGAGTCCCCCAATGAGCAGTTCTTC. Protein sequence: CSAPPSESPNEQFF. The chain is built from TRBV20-1 and TRBJ2-1; D is ambiguous. Germline V gene data show CDR1 as DFQATT and CDR2 as SNEGSKA (reference sequence). CDR3 length: 14 amino acids. Trimming removed 5 bases from V and 6 bases from J, with 17 bases in between.

This clonotype has only a few counts. V and J are TRBV24-1 and TRBJ2-3, with D tentatively TRBD2 (6 bases). The length of the CDR3 is 16 residues. Per the germline V gene, CDR1 is KGHDR and CDR2 is SFDVKD. Between the trimmed V and J ends, which lost 4 bases and 4 bases, there was a span of 17 bases. The CDR3 bases are TGTGCCACCAGTGACACGCGGGGAGGTGTTGCAGATACGCAGTATTTT. Amino acid sequence: CATSDTRGGVADTQYF.